The T cell receptor beta chain described here comes from a study of blood T cells in healthy people across ages. CDR1 is SNHLY, CDR2 FYNNEI, per germline. CDR3 length equals 13 residues. With 4 bases removed from V and 3 bases from J, the gap between germline ends came to 8 bases. A J-beta primer mix and a sample-barcoded 5' primer were used in a second PCR of roughly 7 to 12 cycles. TCRdb reprocessed the 5' RACE reads via MiXCR and lists one record per CDR3 protein. The sample lists more than 900,000 distinct CDR3 sequences; around 25% were seen once. These data are also associated with another study on T cells of mothers and their children. This second study says: Thymic selection molds TCR recombination output in a comparable way in related and unrelated pairs. Among related mother-child pairs, overlap was slightly higher than in unrelated pairs, though not significantly.

The TCR was taken from a girl aged 2 to 10 in good health. This chain uses TRBV2 with TRBJ2-3; D is ambiguous. The source material was blood. The CDR3 loop reads CASSGATTDTQYF. CDR3 bases: TGTGCCAGCAGTGGCGCGACGACAGATACGCAGTATTTT.